The next 32 T cell receptor beta chains were all read from a single sample in a study of Ad26.COV2.S vaccination and SARS-CoV-2 variants (TCRdb year 2021). The meaning of the sample's treatment or condition label: roughly 20 received Ad26.COV2.S at low or high dose, single or two shots; about 5 received placebo; per-sample allocation not given. Repertoires of vaccine and placebo recipients were sequenced from samples taken on day 63 after the first injection. Library preparation was by the immunoSEQ multiplex PCR assay. Sourced from immuneACCESS, this table was stored by TCRdb with only in-frame sequences that have V and J called. A share of the clones is absent; for the studies checked, an unresolved V gene accounts for under half, and the remainder has no known explanation. This sample holds about 370,000 clones; 89% were observed only once. The ten largest clones add up to under 2% of the sample.

The sequencing here drew on peripheral blood, taken in a trial of Ad26.COV2.S vaccine versus placebo. The receptors were sampled from a person between 18 and 65 years old who received the Ad26.COV2.S COVID-19 vaccine or a placebo.

The rearrangement uses TRBV20-1 and TRBJ2-5, with 7 bases lining up with TRBD1. Per the germline V gene, CDR1 is DFQATT and CDR2 is SNEGSKA (reference sequence). V lost 3 bases to trimming and J lost 4 bases; unmatched junction nucleotides: 11. The CDR3 sequence is 15 residues long. Here the CDR3 reads CSASRQGRGLETQYF. DNA of the CDR3: TGCAGTGCTAGTAGACAGGGTCGAGGGTTAGAGACCCAGTACTTC.

This clone was found once. V gene TRBV7-8 combines with J gene TRBJ2-3; 7 nucleotides align to TRBD2. After removal of 2 bases from V and 0 bases from J, the junction contained 8 bases not matched to a gene. The CDR3 contains 17 residues. Germline V lookup: CDR1 SGHVS, CDR2 FQNEAQ. The CDR3 nucleotides read TGTGCCAGCAGCTTACGGCGAGCGGGATCTAGCACAGATACGCAGTATTTT. It codes for CASSLRRAGSSTDTQYF.

The chain carries TRBV6-2 or TRBV6-3 and TRBJ1-5; D remains ambiguous. Germline CDR1 MNHEY, CDR2 SVGEGT. The CDR3 covers 16 residues. V was pared by 4 bases and J by 4 bases, with 17 bases between. The CDR3: CASSWGRGRRNQPQHF. The DNA for the CDR3 is TGTGCCAGCAGTTGGGGTAGAGGGCGACGAAATCAGCCCCAGCATTTT.

V and J are TRBV7-2 and TRBJ2-1; the D gene is possibly TRBD2 (5 bases). Trimming shortened V by 1 base and J by 1 base, and 8 bases separated the two germline ends. Germline values: CDR1 SGHTA, CDR2 FQGNSA. CDR3 length equals 15 residues. This CDR3 is CASSLERRSYNEQFF. The CDR3, as DNA: TGTGCCAGCAGCTTAGAGCGGAGGTCCTACAATGAGCAGTTCTTC. The whole variable domain, remainder taken from reference TRBV7-2 and TRBJ2-1, is GAGVSQSPSNKVTEKGKDVELRCDPISGHTALYWYRQSLGQGLEFLIYFQGNSAPDKSGLPSDRFSAERTGGSVSTLTIQRTQQEDSAVYLCASSLERRSYNEQFFGPGTRLTVL.

The chain is built from TRBV21-1 and TRBJ1-5. TRBV21-1 is listed as a pseudogene. The CDR3 contains 16 residues. The CDR3 nucleotides read TGTGCCAGCAGCAAAGCCTGCCCGGATAGCAATCAGCCCCAGCATTTT. It codes for CASSKACPDSNQPQHF.

The chain has TRBV30 and TRBJ2-7; 14 bases agree with TRBD2. Germline CDR1 and CDR2: GTSNPN and SVGIG (reference sequence). The CDR3 spans 15 residues. J was trimmed by 7 bases and V by 0 bases; bases with no gene match: 5. CDR3 coding DNA: TGTGCCTGGAGTGTAAGAGGGACTAGCGGGAGAGAGCAGTACTTC. Amino acid sequence: CAWSVRGTSGREQYF.

The chain combines TRBV6-5 with TRBJ2-5; perhaps TRBD2 as D (5 bases). CDR3 size: 13 residues. Trimming removed 7 bases from V and 5 bases from J, with 14 bases in between. Germline V lookup: CDR1 MNHEY, CDR2 SVGAGI. The CDR3 is CASTARGPETQYF. Written as DNA, the CDR3 is TGTGCCAGCACCGCTCGAGGGCCCGAGACCCAGTACTTC.

The chain employs TRBV12-3 or TRBV12-4 and TRBJ2-1; no clear D gene. Between the trimmed V and J ends, which lost 8 bases and 9 bases, there was a span of 17 bases. The CDR3 extends over 13 amino acids. The CDR3 here is CASQAARRAEQFF. The CDR3 DNA is TGTGCCAGCCAGGCGGCCCGGCGTGCTGAGCAGTTCTTC.

The rearrangement joins TRBV3-1 (or the pseudogene TRBV3-2) to TRBJ2-7; TRBD2 is a possible D gene (5 bases). Germline CDR1 reads LGHDT; CDR2 reads YNNKEL (reference sequence). Trimming took off 0 bases at V and 7 bases at J, with 10 bases between the two ends. The CDR3 spans 13 residues. CDR3 residues: CASSQDRTGEQYF. The CDR3 bases are TGTGCCAGCAGCCAAGATAGGACGGGGGAGCAGTACTTC.

The J gene is TRBJ2-3, the V gene TRBV5-4; 10 nucleotides line up with TRBD1. CDR1 and CDR2 from the germline V gene are SGHNT and YYREEE (reference sequence). Trimming cost V 1 base and J 5 bases; bases outside gene matches: 4. The CDR3 runs 15 residues. In DNA form, the CDR3 reads TGTGCCAGCAGCTTGCGACAGGGGGCAGGAGATACGCAGTATTTT. Protein sequence: CASSLRQGAGDTQYF.

This clone was seen once. The V call is TRBV7-3, the J call TRBJ2-1; TRBD2 matches 9 bases. With V trimmed by 2 bases and J by 0 bases, 5 bases remained unmatched. There are 17 residues in the CDR3. Germline CDR1 SGHTA, CDR2 FQGTGA. The CDR3 DNA follows: TGTGCCAGCAGCTTAGATGGACTAGCGAGCTCCTACAATGAGCAGTTCTTC. Amino acids: CASSLDGLASSYNEQFF.

The chain joins TRBV5-1 to TRBJ1-1; weak D call: TRBD1 (5 bases). V was shortened by 1 base and J by 5 bases, with 18 bases between the two germline ends. CDR3 length: 16 amino acids. Germline lookup yields CDR1 SGHRS and CDR2 YFSETQ. The CDR3 DNA reads TGCGCCAGCAGCTTGTTCAGGGCCGGGGCGGGGACTGAAGCTTTCTTT. It is translated as CASSLFRAGAGTEAFF.

The genes are TRBV20-1 and TRBJ2-5; unclear D gene. There are 11 residues in the CDR3. The V and J ends lost 0 bases and 5 bases respectively, with 4 bases between them. Germline CDR1 DFQATT, CDR2 SNEGSKA (reference sequence). The CDR3 protein is CSARDVETQYF. The CDR3 nucleotides read TGCAGTGCTAGAGATGTGGAGACCCAGTACTTC.

The J gene is TRBJ2-5, the V gene TRBV7-9, with D unresolved. Trimming removed 3 bases from V and 5 bases from J, with 7 bases in between. The CDR3 totals 12 residues. Germline-derived CDR1 and CDR2 are SEHNR and FQNEAQ (reference sequence). This CDR3 reads CASSFTMETQYF. CDR3 bases: TGTGCCAGCAGCTTCACGATGGAGACCCAGTACTTC.

The CDR3, as DNA: TGTGCCAGCCAAGCGGGAGGGCGGGGCGGTGAGCAGTTCTTC. Translated: CASQAGGRGGEQFF. This chain links TRBV6-5 with TRBJ2-1; 10 nucleotides match TRBD2. Germline CDR1 and CDR2: MNHEY and SVGAGI. This CDR3 spans 14 amino acids. After removal of 8 bases from V and 9 bases from J, the junction contained 10 bases not matched to a gene.

This clone came up a few times. The chain links TRBV9 to TRBJ2-7; possible D gene TRBD2, 6 bases. V dropped 0 bases and J dropped 2 bases, with 12 bases sitting between them. Germline CDR1 reads SGDLS; CDR2 reads YYNGEE. The CDR3 is 15 residues long. The CDR3 DNA reads TGTGCCAGCAGCGTAGTTGCGGGACCCACCTACGAGCAGTACTTC. Protein sequence: CASSVVAGPTYEQYF.

DNA for the CDR3: TGTGCCAGCAGCTTAGGGGCAGGCCGCTCTGGAAACACCATATATTTT. It is translated as CASSLGAGRSGNTIYF. The chain joins TRBV7-6 to TRBJ1-3, with D unclear. The V gene's germline CDR1 is SGHVS and CDR2 FNYEAQ. The CDR3 runs to 16 residues. Trimming took off 1 base at V and 0 bases at J, with 10 bases between the two ends.

The CDR3 coding sequence is TGTGCCAGCAGCTTGGTCGGGGAGACCCAGTACTTC. This codes for CASSLVGETQYF. The chain carries TRBV5-4 and TRBJ2-5, with D uncertain. Germline V gene lookup returns CDR1 SGHNT and CDR2 YYREEE (reference sequence). V shed 0 bases and J shed 5 bases, with 5 bases lying between them. The CDR3 runs to 12 residues. Using reference TRBV5-4 and TRBJ2-5 for the parts outside the CDR3, the full variable domain is ETGVTQSPTHLIKTRGQQVTLRCSSQSGHNTVSWYQQALGQGPQFIFQYYREEENGRGNFPPRFSGLQFPNYSSELNVNALELDDSALYLCASSLVGETQYFGPGTRLLVL.

This clone was detected only a few times. The chain uses TRBV11-2 and TRBJ2-7, with 14 bases matching TRBD2. Trimming took 7 bases from V and 2 from J; bases not matched to a gene: 16. Germline lookup yields CDR1 SGHAT and CDR2 FQNNGV. The CDR3 contains 19 residues. The CDR3 here is CASTRAGTSGSGGTYEQYF. DNA of the CDR3: TGTGCCAGCACCCGTGCCGGGACTAGCGGGAGTGGGGGTACCTACGAGCAGTACTTC.

The rearrangement joins TRBV10-1 to TRBJ1-1; D is perhaps TRBD1 (6 bases). The V and J ends lost 3 bases and 6 bases respectively, with 8 bases between them. In germline, CDR1 is WNHNN, CDR2 SYGVQD (reference sequence). The CDR3 consists of 12 residues. The CDR3: CASSDGGPEAFF. The DNA of the CDR3 is TGCGCCAGCAGTGATGGGGGCCCTGAAGCTTTCTTT.

V and J are TRBV28 and TRBJ2-4, with 10 bases lining up with TRBD2. CDR3 size: 20 residues. With V trimmed by 5 bases and J by 0 bases, 16 bases remained unmatched. The V gene's germline CDR1 is MDHEN and CDR2 SYDVKM. CDR3 DNA: TGTGCCAGCAGTCCACTCGTAGCGGGAGGACCTACACTAGCCAAAAACATTCAGTACTTC. Protein sequence: CASSPLVAGGPTLAKNIQYF.

The J gene is TRBJ2-7, the V gene TRBV28; D ambiguous. The CDR3 is made up of 11 amino acids. V lost 7 bases and J 0 bases, leaving 4 bases between the germline ends. CDR1 and CDR2 (germline): MDHEN, SYDVKM. DNA of the CDR3: TGTGCCAGCACGGACTCCTACGAGCAGTACTTC. It specifies CASTDSYEQYF.

J is TRBJ2-1 and V is TRBV9; TRBD2 matches at 10 bases. The V and J ends lost 2 bases and 1 base, in that order; junction bases with no gene match: 6. The germline V gene has CDR1 SGDLS and CDR2 YYNGEE. The CDR3 extends over 17 amino acids. The CDR3 protein is CASSVRASGSSYNEQFF. Written as DNA, the CDR3 is TGTGCCAGCAGCGTTAGAGCTAGCGGGAGTTCCTACAATGAGCAGTTCTTC.

The chain has TRBV30 and TRBJ2-5; 15 bases line up with TRBD2. The CDR3 is 15 amino acids. From germline, CDR1 is GTSNPN and CDR2 SVGIG (reference sequence). V lost 3 bases to trimming and J lost 14 bases; unmatched junction nucleotides: 13. The CDR3 reads CAWRGGGLAGGPHYF. CDR3 nucleotide sequence: TGTGCCTGGAGAGGCGGGGGACTAGCGGGAGGCCCACATTACTTC. Full variable domain (rest looked up from reference TRBV30 and TRBJ2-5): SQTIHQWPATLVQPVGSPLSLECTVEGTSNPNLYWYRQAAGRGLQLLFYSVGIGQISSEVPQNLSASRPQDRQFILSSKKLLLSDSGFYLCAWRGGGLAGGPHYFGPGTRLLVL.

This sequence joins TRBV18 and TRBJ1-2; TRBD1 aligns across 9 bases. CDR3 length equals 13 residues. Germline V gene data show CDR1 as KGHSH and CDR2 as LQKENI. J was trimmed by 8 bases and V by 2 bases; bases with no gene match: 3. In DNA, the CDR3 is TGTGCCAGCTCACCAGGGACAGGGAGAGGCTACACCTTC. Residues: CASSPGTGRGYTF.

This chain uses TRBV28 with TRBJ2-1; the D gene is possibly TRBD2 (7 bases). Trimming cost V 6 bases and J 2 bases, with 11 bases left between them. Germline CDR1 is MDHEN and CDR2 is SYDVKM. This CDR3 is 14 amino acids long. This CDR3 is CASRGGVAYNEQFF. The CDR3 nucleotides are TGTGCCAGCAGAGGGGGGGTCGCCTACAATGAGCAGTTCTTC.

In this sample, this clone turned up once. This same CDR3 is encoded by further DNA sequences in the sample. This chain connects TRBV5-6 to TRBJ2-7; D possibly uses TRBD1 or TRBD2 (5 bases each). The CDR3 is 13 amino acids. V lost 4 bases to trimming and J lost 2 bases, with 10 bases between them. CDR1 and CDR2 from the germline V gene are SGHDT and YYEEEE. This chain's CDR3 is CASSGGRAYEQYF. DNA for the CDR3: TGTGCCAGCAGCGGGGGTCGGGCCTACGAGCAGTACTTC. The whole variable domain, filled in from reference TRBV5-6 and TRBJ2-7, reads DAGVTQSPTHLIKTRGQQVTLRCSPKSGHDTVSWYQQALGQGPQFIFQYYEEEERQRGNFPDRFSGHQFPNYSSELNVNALLLGDSALYLCASSGGRAYEQYFGPGTRLTVT.

The chain combines TRBV28 with TRBJ2-1; 10 nucleotides align to TRBD2. The CDR3 spans 17 residues. The germline V gene encodes CDR1 MDHEN and CDR2 SYDVKM. V was pared by 7 bases and J by 15 bases, with 24 bases of the junction left unmatched. The CDR3 loop is CASNRLAGASGSLNRFF. The CDR3, as DNA: TGTGCCAGCAACCGTTTGGCGGGGGCTAGCGGGAGTTTAAATCGGTTCTTC.

The chain combines TRBV15 with TRBJ2-1; possible D gene TRBD1, 6 bases. V lost 2 bases to trimming and J lost 9 bases, with 17 bases between them. The length of the CDR3 is 15 residues. CDR1 is LNHNV and CDR2 is YYDKDF in the germline V gene (reference sequence). CDR3 sequence (DNA): TGTGCCACCAGCAGAACTCAGGGGATGGGGAGTGAGCAGTTCTTC. This sequence encodes CATSRTQGMGSEQFF. The complete variable domain, with remaining parts taken from reference TRBV15 and TRBJ2-1, reads DAMVIQNPRYQVTQFGKPVTLSCSQTLNHNVMYWYQQKSSQAPKLLFHYYDKDFNNEADTPDNFQSRRPNTSFCFLDIRSPGLGDTAMYLCATSRTQGMGSEQFFGPGTRLTVL.

V is TRBV5-1 and J is TRBJ1-1; 8 positions agree with TRBD1. The CDR3 contains 15 residues. Germline CDR1 reads SGHRS; CDR2 reads YFSETQ. The trim removed 4 bases at V and 0 bases at J, leaving 5 bases unmatched. The CDR3 is CASSPGDRMNTEAFF. As DNA, the CDR3 is TGCGCCAGCAGCCCGGGGGACAGGATGAACACTGAAGCTTTCTTT.

The CDR3 sequence is CAISGGTGVEQFF. CDR3 DNA sequence: TGTGCCATCAGCGGGGGGACAGGGGTTGAGCAGTTCTTC. The chain has TRBV10-3 and TRBJ2-1; TRBD1 matches at 10 bases. J lost 9 bases, V lost 6 bases, and 5 bases had no gene match. This CDR3 has 13 amino acids. The germline CDR1 and CDR2 sequences are ENHRY and SYGVKD.

In DNA form, the CDR3 reads TGCGCCAGCAGCTCACGACCAGGATACGAGCAGTACTTC. This codes for CASSSRPGYEQYF. V and J are TRBV5-1 and TRBJ2-7, with D unresolved. Trimming took off 3 bases at V and 4 bases at J, with 11 bases between the two ends. The CDR3 consists of 13 residues. Germline V gene sequence: CDR1 SGHRS, CDR2 YFSETQ.